This TCR beta chain derives from a study of blood T cell repertoires in COVID-19 (dated by TCRdb to between 2020 and 2021). Concerning the study at large: Collaborator samples came from the United States, Italy and Spain and covered acute and convalescent phases of COVID-19. The repertoires were released in a freely available public database meant as a resource for research on the immune response to SARS-CoV-2. Deeply sampled blood TCRbeta repertoires from subjects exposed to, actively infected with, or recovered from COVID-19 were included in the dataset. Where available, HLA class I and class II types were obtained from metadata supplied by the sample provider rather than from assay-based typing. The sample metadata nearly always contained a de-identified subject ID, COVID-19 status, age in years and sex. Samples were obtained from the ongoing ImmuneRACE study (first 160 participants) and from 1,254 subjects provided by 6 global collaborators. The prospective study material was composed of cDNA or gDNA derived from T cells, B-cell-depleted T cells, or PBMCs. The paper as a whole reports these results and caveats: The amount of clinical and demographic metadata varied by source and participant and was provided uncurated.

To note about this clone: Its antigen is still unknown. Per-nucleotide qualities are absent, and no much larger clonotype sits a single base away.

V loses 6 bases, J loses 0 bases, and the germline ends lie 11 bases apart. The CDR3 runs 13 amino acids, cysteine and phenylalanine included. Only the CDR3 part of the read is kept: 39 bases, read in frame from the first base. The CDR1 and CDR2 encoded by the germline V gene (reference sequence) are GTSNPN and SVGIG. The immunoSEQ Assay, a bias-controlled multiplex PCR, was used to amplify TCRbeta CDR3 regions from genomic DNA. Turning to the authors' computational methods: The number of nucleated cells in each sample was estimated from the amplification of reference gene primers within the assay. Sequence reads were collapsed and filtered to measure the absolute abundance of every unique TCRbeta CDR3 rearrangement. Productive Simpson clonality was computed per sample as the square root of Simpson's diversity index over productive rearrangements. TCRdb mirrors the immuneACCESS table, restricted to in-frame sequences. Some clones are absent from its copies; in checked studies, under half trace to an unresolved V gene, and the reason for the others is unknown. For V, J and clone size, that table is used; D and trimming come from the DNA. The sample yields around 310,000 clones; around 89% were counted once. Roughly 4% of the sample is taken by the ten largest.

Collaborating institutions collected whole blood in K2EDTA tubes following their own protocols. For TCRbeta analysis, collaborators shipped samples in one of three forms: frozen whole blood, isolated PBMCs, or DNA extracted from either of those sample types. The sequence came from a woman aged 45-60 years with active or convalescent COVID-19. The source material was peripheral blood. The chain is encoded by TRBV30 joined to TRBJ1-1; the D gene lacks a confident call. The DNA sequence is given as TGTGCCTGTCCCGAGATCATGAACACTGAAGCTTTCTTT. Its protein product is CACPEIMNTEAFF.